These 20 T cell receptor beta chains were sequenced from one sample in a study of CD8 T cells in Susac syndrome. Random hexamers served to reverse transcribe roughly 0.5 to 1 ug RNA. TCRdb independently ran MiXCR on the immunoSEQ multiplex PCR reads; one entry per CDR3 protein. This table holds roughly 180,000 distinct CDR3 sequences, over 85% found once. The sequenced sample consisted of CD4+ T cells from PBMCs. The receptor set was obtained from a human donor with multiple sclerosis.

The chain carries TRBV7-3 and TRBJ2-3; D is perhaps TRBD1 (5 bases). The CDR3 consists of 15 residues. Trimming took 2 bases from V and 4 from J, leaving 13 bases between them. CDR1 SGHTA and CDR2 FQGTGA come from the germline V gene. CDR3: CASSLSGWGSDTQYF. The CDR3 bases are TGTGCCAGCAGCTTATCAGGGTGGGGCTCAGATACGCAGTATTTT.

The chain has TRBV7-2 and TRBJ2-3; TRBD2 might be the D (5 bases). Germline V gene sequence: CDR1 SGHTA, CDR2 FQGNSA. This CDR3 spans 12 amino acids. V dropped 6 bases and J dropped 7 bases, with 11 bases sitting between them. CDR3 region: CASRYTSYTQYF. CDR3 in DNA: TGTGCCAGCAGATATACTAGTTATACGCAGTATTTT.

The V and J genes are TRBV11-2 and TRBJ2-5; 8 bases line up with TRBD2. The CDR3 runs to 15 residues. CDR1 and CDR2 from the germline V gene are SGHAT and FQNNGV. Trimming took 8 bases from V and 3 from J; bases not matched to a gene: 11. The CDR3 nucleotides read TGTGCCAGCGGGCGAGCGGGGGTGAGGGAAGAGACCCAGTACTTC. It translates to CASGRAGVREETQYF.

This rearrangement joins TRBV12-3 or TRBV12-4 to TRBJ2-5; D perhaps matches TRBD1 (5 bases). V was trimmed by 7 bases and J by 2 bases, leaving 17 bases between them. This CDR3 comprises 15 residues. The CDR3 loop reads CASNQGVAEQETQYF. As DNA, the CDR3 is TGTGCCAGCAACCAAGGGGTTGCGGAACAAGAGACCCAGTACTTC.

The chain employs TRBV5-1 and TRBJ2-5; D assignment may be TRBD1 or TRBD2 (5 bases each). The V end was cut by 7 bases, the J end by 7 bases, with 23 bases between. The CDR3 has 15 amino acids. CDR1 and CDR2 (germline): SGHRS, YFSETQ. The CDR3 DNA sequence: TGCGCCAGCTCCGATGGGCGTTCGGCGAGGGGGACCCAGTACTTC. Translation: CASSDGRSARGTQYF.

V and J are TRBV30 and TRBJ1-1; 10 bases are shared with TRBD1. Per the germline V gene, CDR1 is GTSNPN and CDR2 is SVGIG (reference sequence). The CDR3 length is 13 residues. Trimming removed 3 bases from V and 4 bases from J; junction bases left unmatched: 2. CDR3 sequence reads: CAWRRDRGTEAFF. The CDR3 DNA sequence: TGTGCCTGGAGGCGGGACAGGGGCACTGAAGCTTTCTTT. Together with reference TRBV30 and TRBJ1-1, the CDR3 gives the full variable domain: SQTIHQWPATLVQPVGSPLSLECTVEGTSNPNLYWYRQAAGRGLQLLFYSVGIGQISSEVPQNLSASRPQDRQFILSSKKLLLSDSGFYLCAWRRDRGTEAFFGQGTRLTVV.

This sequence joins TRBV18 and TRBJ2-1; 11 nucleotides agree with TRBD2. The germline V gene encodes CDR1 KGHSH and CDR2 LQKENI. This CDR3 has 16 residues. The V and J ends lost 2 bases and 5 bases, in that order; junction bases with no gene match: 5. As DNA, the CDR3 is TGTGCCAGCTCACCAACCCGACTAGCGGGGAACAATGAGCAGTTCTTC. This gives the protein CASSPTRLAGNNEQFF.

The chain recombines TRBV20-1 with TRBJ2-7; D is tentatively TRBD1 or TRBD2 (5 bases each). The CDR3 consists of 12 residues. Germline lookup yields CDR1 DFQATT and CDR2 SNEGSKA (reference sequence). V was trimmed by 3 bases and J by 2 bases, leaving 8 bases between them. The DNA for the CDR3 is TGCAGTGCTAGGAGGGGCGCCTACGAGCAGTACTTC. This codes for CSARRGAYEQYF.

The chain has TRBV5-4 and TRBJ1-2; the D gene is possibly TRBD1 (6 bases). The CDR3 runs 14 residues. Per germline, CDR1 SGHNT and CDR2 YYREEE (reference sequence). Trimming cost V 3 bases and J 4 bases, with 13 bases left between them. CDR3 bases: TGTGCCAGCAGCTCACAACAGGGAGGCTATGGCTACACCTTC. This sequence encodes CASSSQQGGYGYTF.

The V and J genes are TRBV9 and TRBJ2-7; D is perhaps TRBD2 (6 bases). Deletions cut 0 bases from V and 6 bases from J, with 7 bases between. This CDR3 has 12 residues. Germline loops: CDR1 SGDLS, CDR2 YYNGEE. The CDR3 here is CASSVVGGEQYF. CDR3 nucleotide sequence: TGTGCCAGCAGCGTAGTCGGGGGCGAGCAGTACTTC.

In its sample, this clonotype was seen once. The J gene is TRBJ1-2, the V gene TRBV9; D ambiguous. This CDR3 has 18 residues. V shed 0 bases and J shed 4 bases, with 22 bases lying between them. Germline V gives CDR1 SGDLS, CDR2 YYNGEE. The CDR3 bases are TGTGCCAGCAGCGTAGGGCCCGAGGATCAGGTCGGAGGCTATGGCTACACCTTC. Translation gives CASSVGPEDQVGGYGYTF.

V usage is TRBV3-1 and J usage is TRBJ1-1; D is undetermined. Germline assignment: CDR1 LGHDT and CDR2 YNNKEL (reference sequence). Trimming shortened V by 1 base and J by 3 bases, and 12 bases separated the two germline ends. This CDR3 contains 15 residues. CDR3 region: CASSQGIGPYTEAFF. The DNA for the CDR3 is TGTGCCAGCAGCCAAGGCATAGGGCCGTACACTGAAGCTTTCTTT.

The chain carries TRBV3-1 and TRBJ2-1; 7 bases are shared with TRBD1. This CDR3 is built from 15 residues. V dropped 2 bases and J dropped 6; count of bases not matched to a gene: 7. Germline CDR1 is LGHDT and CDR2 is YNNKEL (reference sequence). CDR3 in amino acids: CASSQRPSGGNEQFF. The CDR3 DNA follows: TGTGCCAGCAGCCAACGCCCGTCAGGGGGCAATGAGCAGTTCTTC.

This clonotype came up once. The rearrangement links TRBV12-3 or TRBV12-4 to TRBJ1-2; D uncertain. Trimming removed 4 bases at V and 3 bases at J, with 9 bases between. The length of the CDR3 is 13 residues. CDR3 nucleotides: TGTGCCAGCAGTTCCAACATTGACTATGGCTACACCTTC. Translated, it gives CASSSNIDYGYTF.

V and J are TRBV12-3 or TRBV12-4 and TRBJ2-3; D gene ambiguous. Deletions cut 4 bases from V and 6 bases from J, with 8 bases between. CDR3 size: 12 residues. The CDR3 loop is CASSSRSDTQYF. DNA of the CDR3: TGTGCCAGCAGTTCAAGGTCCGATACGCAGTATTTT.

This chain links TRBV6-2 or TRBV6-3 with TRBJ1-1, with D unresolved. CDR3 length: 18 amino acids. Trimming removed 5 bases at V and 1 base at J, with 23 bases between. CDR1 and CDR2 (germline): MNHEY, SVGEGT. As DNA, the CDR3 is TGTGCCAGCAGTCCCGATCGCGTGAGAAACGAGAAGAACACTGAAGCTTTCTTT. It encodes CASSPDRVRNEKNTEAFF.

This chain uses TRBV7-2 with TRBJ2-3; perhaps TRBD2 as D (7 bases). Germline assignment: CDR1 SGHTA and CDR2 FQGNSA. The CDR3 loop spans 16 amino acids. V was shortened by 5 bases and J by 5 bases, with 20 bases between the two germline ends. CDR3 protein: CASSLIQGGWGDTQYF. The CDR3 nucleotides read TGTGCCAGCAGCCTAATACAGGGAGGGTGGGGAGATACGCAGTATTTT.

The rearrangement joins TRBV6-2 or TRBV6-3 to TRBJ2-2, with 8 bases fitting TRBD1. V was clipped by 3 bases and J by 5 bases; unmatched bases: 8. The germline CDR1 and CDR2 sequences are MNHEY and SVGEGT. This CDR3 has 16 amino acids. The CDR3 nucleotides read TGTGCCAGCAGTTATCCGGGACAGGTGGGAACCGGGGAGCTGTTTTTT. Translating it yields CASSYPGQVGTGELFF.

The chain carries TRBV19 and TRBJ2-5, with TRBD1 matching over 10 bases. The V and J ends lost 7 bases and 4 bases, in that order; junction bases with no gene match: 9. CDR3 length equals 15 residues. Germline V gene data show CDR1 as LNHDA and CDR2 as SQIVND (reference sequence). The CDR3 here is CASNMGQGSGETQYF. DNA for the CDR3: TGTGCCAGTAATATGGGACAGGGGTCGGGAGAGACCCAGTACTTC.

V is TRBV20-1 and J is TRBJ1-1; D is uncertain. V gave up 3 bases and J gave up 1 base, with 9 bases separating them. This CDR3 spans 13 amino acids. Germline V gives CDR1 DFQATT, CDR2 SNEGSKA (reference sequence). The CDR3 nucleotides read TGCAGTGCTAGGAGTCTCCGGAACACTGAAGCTTTCTTT. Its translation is CSARSLRNTEAFF.